What follows is one T cell receptor (beta chain) and its context. Trimming removed 3 bases at V and 1 base at J, with 7 bases between. Germline V gene data show CDR1 as SGDLS and CDR2 as YYNGEE. There are 14 residues in the CDR3. This record comes from a study of blood T cell repertoires in COVID-19. The protocol was immunoSEQ multiplex PCR, while the TCRdb copy is restricted to in-frame clones and leaves out a portion. In the table there are 310,000 or so clones, roughly 87% of which are singletons. The receptor's source is a woman aged 30 to 39 who had recovered from COVID-19. Sequenced: PBMCs or T cells enriched from blood (not recorded which). The chain uses TRBV9 and TRBJ2-2; no reliable D call. CDR3 nucleotide sequence: TGTGCCAGCAGCGCCGCCGGGAACACCGGGGAGCTGTTTTTT. Amino acids: CASSAAGNTGELFF.